This T cell receptor beta chain was obtained from a study of T cells expressing NK-cell markers. Study at large: Sorted CD3+CD56+NKG2C+, CD3+CD56+NKG2C- and CD3+CD56-NKG2C+ T-cell subsets were beta-chain profiled. Study observations and caveats: A few donors' CD3+CD56-NKG2C+ cells were dominated by the same clonotypes. Clarity on HCMV specificity was lacking for the expanded NKG2C+ T cell clones.

TCRdb reprocessed the 5' RACE reads and stores each CDR3 protein as one record, lacking DNA. The table lists 120,000 to 150,000 distinct CDR3 sequences. The CDR3 contains 14 residues. The germline gives CDR1 GTSNPN, CDR2 SVGIG (reference sequence). To note about this clonotype: Its specificity is unknown.

The receptor was isolated from a man between 18 and 29 years old in good health. The V call is TRBV30, the J call TRBJ2-1; the D call of TRBD1 rests on TCRdb alone, since no DNA is present to check it. Sequencing used blood T cells: a sorted CD56 or NKG2C T cell subset, CD4+ or CD8+ T cells, or bulk PBMC T cells (not recorded which). CDR3 amino acids: CAGHQQGGNNEQFF.